Shown below are 26 T cell receptor beta chains from a single sample sequenced in a study of CD8 T cells in ankylosing spondylitis. Broader study findings: A motif of 7 or 8 highly homologous TCR beta variants was seen as apparently characteristic of ankylosing spondylitis blood.

Their cognate antigens are unknown. TCRdb re-called the 5' RACE reads with MiXCR, one entry per CDR3 protein. There are about 540,000 distinct CDR3 sequences in the sample; over 9.5% occur only once, and approximately 7% lies in the top ten. The source material was blood, either unsorted or a sorted T cell fraction (not recorded which). These receptors all stem from a male donor with ankylosing spondylitis.

This clonotype was counted between two and nine times. The rearrangement uses TRBV6-5 and TRBJ2-1, with D possibly TRBD2 on 6 matching bases. Trimming pared 3 bases from V and 10 bases from J, leaving 10 bases between. The CDR3 contains 12 residues. CDR1 is MNHEY, CDR2 SVGAGI, per germline. CDR3 in amino acids: CASSYVSGEQFF. The CDR3 DNA sequence: TGTGCCAGCAGTTATGTGAGCGGGGAGCAGTTCTTC.

The V call is TRBV20-1, the J call TRBJ1-3; possibly TRBD1 for D (5 bases). Germline assignment: CDR1 DFQATT and CDR2 SNEGSKA (reference sequence). The CDR3 has 13 amino acids. V lost 4 bases, J lost 4 bases, and 11 bases lay in between. The CDR3 spells CSATRQSGNTIYF. In DNA form, the CDR3 reads TGCAGTGCTACCAGACAGTCAGGAAACACCATATATTTT.

The V and J genes are TRBV7-6 and TRBJ1-5; tentatively, D is TRBD1 (5 bases). The CDR3 is 15 residues long. The germline gives CDR1 SGHVS, CDR2 FNYEAQ. V was shortened by 1 base and J by 6 bases, with 13 bases between the two germline ends. The CDR3, as DNA: TGTGCCAGCAGCTTAGACGGACGGGGGGGTCAGCCCCAGCATTTT. It codes for CASSLDGRGGQPQHF.

This clonotype turned up a few times. This chain links TRBV5-1 with TRBJ1-6; no firm D call. The germline V gene has CDR1 SGHRS and CDR2 YFSETQ. V gave up 0 bases and J gave up 10 bases, with 2 bases separating them. The CDR3 has 11 amino acids. The CDR3: CASSLGSPLHF. The CDR3 nucleotides are TGCGCCAGCAGCTTGGGATCACCCCTCCACTTT.

V and J are TRBV15 and TRBJ1-1; D perhaps matches TRBD1 (5 bases). This CDR3 region has 16 residues. Germline V gene data show CDR1 as LNHNV and CDR2 as YYDKDF (reference sequence). The V end was cut by 0 bases, the J end by 2 bases, with 13 bases between. The CDR3 protein is CATSRDFAGVNTEAFF. CDR3 in DNA: TGTGCCACCAGCAGAGATTTCGCGGGGGTCAACACTGAAGCTTTCTTT.

This sequence joins TRBV20-1 and TRBJ2-5; 11 nucleotides match TRBD2. The CDR3 has 17 amino acids. CDR1 and CDR2 (germline): DFQATT, SNEGSKA (reference sequence). The ends lost 0 bases at V and 4 bases at J; junction bases unmatched: 10. The CDR3 sequence is CSARDYLTSGEGETQYF. The CDR3 bases are TGCAGTGCTAGAGATTATTTGACTAGCGGGGAGGGAGAGACCCAGTACTTC.

In this sample, this clonotype turned up a few times. This sequence joins TRBV18 and TRBJ2-7, with 10 bases that match TRBD2. The CDR3 length is 15 residues. The germline gives CDR1 KGHSH, CDR2 LQKENI. J gave up 3 bases and V 0 bases, and 2 bases lay outside the gene matches. The CDR3 nucleotides are TGTGCCAGCTCACCACCGTCTAGCGGGAGCTACGAGCAGTACGTC. Encoded protein: CASSPPSSGSYEQYV.

This clonotype was counted only a few times. The rearrangement uses TRBV20-1 and TRBJ2-1; tentatively, D is TRBD1 (5 bases). Germline V lookup: CDR1 DFQATT, CDR2 SNEGSKA (reference sequence). There are 16 residues in the CDR3. Trimming removed 0 bases at V and 3 bases at J, with 15 bases between. CDR3 nucleotides: TGCAGTGCTAGAGATTTTGGGGCAGCCGTCTACAATGAGCAGTTCTTC. Amino acids: CSARDFGAAVYNEQFF.

The chain has TRBV7-2 and TRBJ1-5, with TRBD1 matching 8 bases. This CDR3 contains 14 residues. Trimming at V came to 5 bases and at J to 4 bases, leaving 4 bases not matched to a gene. Germline V CDR1 and CDR2: SGHTA, FQGNSA. CDR3 sequence (DNA): TGTGCCAGCAGCATCCGACAGGGGAATCAGCCCCAGCATTTT. Translated, it gives CASSIRQGNQPQHF. Filled out from reference TRBV7-2 and TRBJ1-5, the complete variable domain reads GAGVSQSPSNKVTEKGKDVELRCDPISGHTALYWYRQSLGQGLEFLIYFQGNSAPDKSGLPSDRFSAERTGGSVSTLTIQRTQQEDSAVYLCASSIRQGNQPQHFGDGTRLSIL.

This clonotype was observed at least ten times. V gene TRBV5-1 combines with J gene TRBJ2-2, with D possibly matching TRBD1 (5 bases). Trimming shortened V by 1 base and J by 4 bases, and 17 bases separated the two germline ends. CDR3 size: 17 residues. Germline V lookup: CDR1 SGHRS, CDR2 YFSETQ. CDR3 sequence: CASSLTGEGRSTGELFF. The DNA for the CDR3 is TGCGCCAGCAGCTTGACAGGCGAAGGTCGCAGCACCGGGGAGCTGTTTTTT.

This clonotype was seen more than once but under ten times. The gene calls are TRBV24-1 and TRBJ2-5, with 8 bases identical to TRBD2. This CDR3 has 15 amino acids. The germline CDR1 and CDR2 sequences are KGHDR and SFDVKD. J lost 7 bases, V lost 5 bases, and 11 bases had no gene match. The CDR3 sequence: CATSVASGRTSTQYF. DNA for the CDR3: TGTGCCACCAGTGTTGCAAGCGGGAGAACCTCGACCCAGTACTTC.

A few counts support this clonotype. V and J are TRBV2 and TRBJ2-4; D gene uncertain. The CDR3 covers 13 residues. The germline CDR1 and CDR2 sequences are SNHLY and FYNNEI. Trimming stripped 7 bases from V and 9 bases from J, with 16 bases between. CDR3 in amino acids: CASTKGKGGIQYF. The CDR3 coding sequence is TGTGCCAGCACCAAAGGGAAGGGCGGCATTCAGTACTTC.

This clonotype has just a few counts. The J gene is TRBJ2-2, the V gene TRBV20-1; 7 nucleotides match TRBD2. V was pared by 1 base and J by 8 bases, with 10 bases of the junction left unmatched. Germline values: CDR1 DFQATT, CDR2 SNEGSKA (reference sequence). This CDR3 contains 15 residues. The CDR3 DNA follows: TGCAGTGCTAGAGCGGTGTCAGGGCGGGGGGGGGAGCTGTTTTTT. Its translation: CSARAVSGRGGELFF.

This clonotype showed up many times. The V call is TRBV11-2, the J call TRBJ1-5; tentatively, D is TRBD1 (6 bases). There are 14 residues in the CDR3. V lost 5 bases to trimming and J lost 3 bases, with 11 bases between them. The germline CDR1 and CDR2 sequences are SGHAT and FQNNGV. The CDR3 region has the DNA TGTGCCAGCAGCCCCGACAGGTTCAATCAGCCCCAGCATTTT. It specifies CASSPDRFNQPQHF.

The V gene is TRBV18, the J gene TRBJ1-5; 11 bases agree with TRBD1. Germline lookup yields CDR1 KGHSH and CDR2 LQKENI. J gave up 1 base and V 4 bases, and 9 bases lay outside the gene matches. This CDR3 spans 18 amino acids. CDR3 protein: CASSRTGGLPLSNQPQHF. The DNA of the CDR3 is TGTGCCAGCTCACGGACAGGGGGCCTTCCTCTCAGCAATCAGCCCCAGCATTTT.

The chain links TRBV18 to TRBJ1-1; 12 bases agree with TRBD1. V gave up 2 bases and J gave up 0 bases; unmatched junction bases: 1. Germline V lookup: CDR1 KGHSH, CDR2 LQKENI. There are 16 residues in the CDR3. CDR3 region: CASSPGTGGMNTEAFF. The CDR3 DNA sequence: TGTGCCAGCTCACCAGGGACAGGGGGCATGAACACTGAAGCTTTCTTT.

This clonotype showed up just a few times. The chain joins TRBV12-3 or TRBV12-4 to TRBJ2-1; 11 nucleotides line up with TRBD2. The CDR3 totals 16 residues. After removal of 5 bases from V and 6 bases from J, the junction contained 9 bases not matched to a gene. As DNA, the CDR3 is TGTGCCAGCAGTCTAATAGCGGGAGGGGGTTTCAATGAGCAGTTCTTC. It encodes CASSLIAGGGFNEQFF.

This clonotype has a handful of counts. The rearrangement links TRBV7-9 to TRBJ1-2; weak D call: TRBD1 (6 bases). Germline V lookup: CDR1 SEHNR, CDR2 FQNEAQ (reference sequence). The CDR3 contains 13 residues. Trimming cost V 3 bases and J 8 bases, with 13 bases left between them. Here the CDR3 reads CASSFEGGVGYTF. The CDR3 DNA reads as TGTGCCAGCAGCTTTGAAGGGGGAGTAGGCTACACCTTC.

The chain carries TRBV29-1 and TRBJ2-2; TRBD2 matches at 7 bases. Germline assignment: CDR1 SQVTM and CDR2 ANQGSEA. The CDR3 has 17 residues. The J segment lost 1 base and the V segment lost 3 bases, leaving 11 bases of the junction unmatched. CDR3 nucleotide sequence: TGCAGCGTTGAGTCAAGCGGGACCAAGTTGAACACCGGGGAGCTGTTTTTT. It codes for CSVESSGTKLNTGELFF.

This clonotype has a handful of counts. The CDR3 here is CASSAAQGPNTEAFF. The CDR3, as DNA: TGTGCCAGCAGTGCCGCCCAGGGACCGAACACTGAAGCTTTCTTT. The V gene is TRBV12-3 or TRBV12-4, the J gene TRBJ1-1, with D perhaps matching TRBD1 (5 bases). The CDR3 has 15 amino acids. V shed 5 bases and J shed 1 base, with 14 bases lying between them.

The V and J genes are TRBV19 and TRBJ1-1, with D possibly matching TRBD1 (6 bases). This CDR3 is 18 amino acids long. Germline V lookup: CDR1 LNHDA, CDR2 SQIVND (reference sequence). Trimming took off 7 bases at V and 1 base at J, with 25 bases between the two ends. CDR3 sequence: CASTSRGFGSYSNTEAFF. As DNA, the CDR3 is TGTGCCAGTACCTCCAGGGGTTTTGGTTCTTATTCGAACACTGAAGCTTTCTTT.

This clonotype was seen more than once but under ten times. CDR3: CASSHNRNTGELFF. CDR3 DNA: TGTGCCAGCAGCCACAATAGAAATACCGGGGAGCTGTTTTTT. The V and J genes are TRBV3-1 and TRBJ2-2; no clear D gene. V lost 3 bases, J lost 5 bases, and 10 bases lay in between. CDR3 size: 14 residues. Per germline, CDR1 LGHDT and CDR2 YNNKEL (reference sequence).

J is TRBJ2-1 and V is TRBV20-1, with a weak D call TRBD1 (6 bases). Germline CDR1 DFQATT, CDR2 SNEGSKA (reference sequence). V was pared by 6 bases and J by 0 bases, with 18 bases between. The length of the CDR3 is 16 residues. The CDR3 DNA reads as TGCAGTGCGATACCTATCAGGGGAAGCTCCTACAATGAGCAGTTCTTC. Translated, it gives CSAIPIRGSSYNEQFF.

The chain is built from TRBV7-9 and TRBJ1-1; 7 nucleotides align to TRBD1. Unmatched junction bases numbered 11, after V lost 7 bases and J lost 6 bases. The CDR3 is 14 residues long. Germline-derived CDR1 and CDR2 are SEHNR and FQNEAQ (reference sequence). Here the CDR3 DNA reads TGTGCCAGCAACCTACTAAAAGGGGGCCCTGAAGCTTTCTTT. The encoded protein is CASNLLKGGPEAFF.

Only a few counts were recorded for this clonotype. The chain recombines TRBV6-5 with TRBJ2-1; 11 bases fit TRBD1. The length of the CDR3 is 17 residues. CDR1 is MNHEY, CDR2 SVGAGI, per germline. The ends lost 4 bases at V and 6 bases at J; junction bases unmatched: 11. The CDR3 DNA reads as TGTGCCAGCAGTTCCATTCCCGGGACAGGGGGAACCAATGAGCAGTTCTTC. Its translation: CASSSIPGTGGTNEQFF.

The table lists this clonotype with a few counts. The gene calls are TRBV27 and TRBJ1-5; D possibly corresponds to TRBD1 (5 bases). Germline V gives CDR1 MNHEY, CDR2 SMNVEV (reference sequence). This CDR3 contains 18 residues. V was shortened by 5 bases and J by 5 bases, with 25 bases between the two germline ends. In DNA form, the CDR3 reads TGTGCCAGCAGTCGTACAGGAAGGCGGCCGGGTGGGGATCAGCCCCAGCATTTT. Translation: CASSRTGRRPGGDQPQHF.